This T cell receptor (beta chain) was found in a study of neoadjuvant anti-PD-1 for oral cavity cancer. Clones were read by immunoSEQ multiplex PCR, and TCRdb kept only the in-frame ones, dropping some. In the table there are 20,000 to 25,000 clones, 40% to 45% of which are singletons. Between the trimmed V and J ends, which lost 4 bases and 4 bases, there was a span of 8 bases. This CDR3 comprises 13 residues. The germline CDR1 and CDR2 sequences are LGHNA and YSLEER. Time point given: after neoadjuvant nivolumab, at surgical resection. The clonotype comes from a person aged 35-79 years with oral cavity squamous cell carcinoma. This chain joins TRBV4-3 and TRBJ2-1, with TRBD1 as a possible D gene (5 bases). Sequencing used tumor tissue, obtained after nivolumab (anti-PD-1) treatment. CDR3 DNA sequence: TGCGCCAGCAGCCTTACAGGATACAATGAGCAGTTCTTC. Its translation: CASSLTGYNEQFF.